The 21 T cell receptor beta chains presented below share a single source sample, sequenced in a study of neurological immune-mediated disorders. TCRdb reprocessed the 5' RACE reads via MiXCR and lists one record per CDR3 protein. The sample lists 100,000 or so distinct CDR3 sequences; roughly 4% were seen once. What was sequenced was PBMCs. The receptors were gathered from a woman in her late teens or twenties with multiple sclerosis.

This clonotype was picked up many times. The chain employs TRBV20-1 and TRBJ1-1, with D possibly matching TRBD1 (6 bases). The CDR3 runs 12 residues. V was clipped by 6 bases and J by 7 bases, with 15 bases between them. Germline V gives CDR1 DFQATT, CDR2 SNEGSKA (reference sequence). The CDR3 sequence is CSAPGRTVEAFF. CDR3 bases: TGCAGTGCCCCCGGACGGACAGTTGAAGCTTTCTTT.

This clonotype was recorded many times. The genes are TRBV5-5 and TRBJ1-2, with unresolved D. Looked up from germline, CDR1 is SGHKS and CDR2 is YYEKEE (reference sequence). Trimming took 1 base from V and 2 from J, leaving 12 bases between them. The CDR3 is 15 residues long. This CDR3 reads CASSLLATLNYGYTF. The CDR3 DNA is TGTGCCAGCAGCTTGTTGGCTACTCTGAACTATGGCTACACCTTC.

The sample holds many counts of this clonotype. The chain carries TRBV5-1 and TRBJ2-1; D may match TRBD1 or TRBD2 (5 bases each). Between the trimmed V and J ends, which lost 0 bases and 13 bases, there was a span of 11 bases. CDR3 size: 12 residues. Germline CDR1 is SGHRS and CDR2 is YFSETQ. In nucleotides, the CDR3 is TGCGCCAGCAGCTTGGTTCCGGGACCCCAGTTCTTC. It codes for CASSLVPGPQFF.

This clonotype was detected many times. V gene TRBV20-1 combines with J gene TRBJ2-3; TRBD1 agrees at 8 bases. Germline V gives CDR1 DFQATT, CDR2 SNEGSKA (reference sequence). This CDR3 contains 16 residues. J lost 0 bases, V lost 2 bases, and 7 bases had no gene match. This CDR3 is CSARYQGAGSTDTQYF. The CDR3 nucleotides read TGCAGTGCTAGATACCAGGGGGCCGGAAGCACAGATACGCAGTATTTT.

As for this clonotype: At one end the junction does not follow the germline gene, possibly because of a read error. V and J are TRBV28 and TRBJ2-2; the D gene is possibly TRBD1 (6 bases). Germline V gene sequence: CDR1 MDHEN, CDR2 SYDVKM. The CDR3 extends over 14 amino acids. CDR3: CTSNQGQNTGELFF. The CDR3 nucleotides are TGTACCAGCAACCAGGGACAGAACACCGGGGAGCTGTTTTTT. The variable domain in full, completed from reference TRBV28 and TRBJ2-2, reads DVKVTQSSRYLVKRTGEKVFLECVQDMDHENMFWYRQDPGLGLRLIYFSYDVKMKEKGDIPEGYSVSREKKERFSLILESASTNQTSMYLCTSNQGQNTGELFFGEGSRLTVL.

This clonotype was seen at least ten times. V usage is TRBV6-5 and J usage is TRBJ2-7; weak D call: TRBD1 (6 bases). CDR1 and CDR2 from the germline V gene are MNHEY and SVGAGI. V lost 1 base, J lost 6 bases, and 16 bases lay in between. The CDR3 length is 15 residues. CDR3 nucleotide sequence: TGTGCCAGCAGTTACTTAGGGGGACATACTGGCGAGCAGTACTTC. This translates into CASSYLGGHTGEQYF.

This clonotype was seen at least ten times. The genes are TRBV6-6 and TRBJ1-1; a possible D gene is TRBD1 (6 bases). This CDR3 region has 13 residues. Between the trimmed V and J ends, which lost 5 bases and 4 bases, there was a span of 11 bases. Germline values: CDR1 MNHNY, CDR2 SVGAGI (reference sequence). The CDR3: CASSENRVTEAFF. CDR3 nucleotide sequence: TGTGCCAGCAGTGAAAACAGGGTCACTGAAGCTTTCTTT.

This clonotype was seen at least ten times. V and J are TRBV6-5 and TRBJ2-7; D assignment may be TRBD1 or TRBD2 (5 bases each). Trimming shortened V by 0 bases and J by 2 bases, and 11 bases separated the two germline ends. Germline V gene lookup returns CDR1 MNHEY and CDR2 SVGAGI. The CDR3 covers 15 residues. The chain's CDR3 is CASSYSRGNPYEQYF. CDR3 coding DNA: TGTGCCAGCAGTTACTCGAGGGGTAACCCCTACGAGCAGTACTTC.

This clonotype was picked up many times. This sequence joins TRBV7-3 and TRBJ1-1; perhaps TRBD1 as D (6 bases). Germline lookup yields CDR1 SGHTA and CDR2 FQGTGA. Trimming removed 2 bases from V and 4 bases from J, with 11 bases in between. This CDR3 has 14 residues. CDR3 sequence reads: CASSLYGTSTEAFF. In nucleotides, the CDR3 is TGTGCCAGCAGCTTATATGGGACAAGCACTGAAGCTTTCTTT.

Many counts were recorded for this clonotype. This chain joins TRBV24-1 and TRBJ2-2, with D perhaps matching TRBD1 (10 bases). CDR1 KGHDR and CDR2 SFDVKD come from the germline V gene. The germline V and J ends were trimmed by 3 bases and 0 bases, with 19 bases remaining between them. The CDR3 consists of 19 residues. For the CDR3, the DNA is TGTGCCACCAGTGATCCGAGCGGGGGGACAGGGGCGAACACCGGGGAGCTGTTTTTT. Amino acid sequence: CATSDPSGGTGANTGELFF.

Ten or more counts support this clonotype. The chain carries TRBV5-8 and TRBJ2-5; tentatively, D is TRBD1 (6 bases). This CDR3 contains 15 residues. The germline V gene has CDR1 SGHTS and CDR2 YDEGEE. V was cut by 0 bases and J by 4 bases, with 13 bases left in between. CDR3 residues: CASSLGVRGLETQYF. The CDR3 DNA reads as TGTGCCAGCAGCTTGGGTGTCAGGGGATTAGAGACCCAGTACTTC.

The sample holds a few counts of this clonotype. The junction departs from the called germline gene at one end, perhaps through a read error. The J gene is TRBJ1-5, the V gene TRBV29-1, with TRBD1 matching over 9 bases. CDR1 is SQVTM, CDR2 ANQGSEA, per germline. This CDR3 is 14 amino acids long. The DNA of the CDR3 is TGCAGCGCGAGAATGGACAGGGGCAATAAGACCCAGAATTTT. It yields the protein CSARMDRGNKTQNF. Complete variable domain (other parts from reference TRBV29-1 and TRBJ1-5): SAVISQKPSRDICQRGTSLTIQCQVDSQVTMMFWYRQQPGQSLTLIATANQGSEATYESGFVIDKFPISRPNLTFSTLTVSNMSPEDSSIYLCSARMDRGNKTQNFGDGTRLSIL.

In this sample, this clonotype turned up many times. This sequence joins TRBV6-6 and TRBJ1-2; 7 bases are shared with TRBD1. CDR1 and CDR2 (germline): MNHNY, SVGAGI (reference sequence). The CDR3 has 15 residues. The junction had 11 bases not matched to a gene; V was cut back by 2 bases and J by 8 bases. The chain's CDR3 is CASSYPPDRTYGYTF. The CDR3 DNA follows: TGTGCCAGCAGTTACCCCCCGGACAGGACTTACGGCTACACCTTC.

This clonotype was found many times. The gene calls are TRBV5-5 and TRBJ1-1; D unresolved. The CDR3 runs 14 residues. The germline gives CDR1 SGHKS, CDR2 YYEKEE (reference sequence). Trimming shortened V by 5 bases and J by 8 bases, and 19 bases separated the two germline ends. The DNA of the CDR3 is TGTGCCAGCAGTCATTTCGACGGCAGCGGGGAAGCTTTCTTT. Protein: CASSHFDGSGEAFF.

The sample holds many counts of this clonotype. V is TRBV20-1 and J is TRBJ2-3; the D gene is possibly TRBD1 (5 bases). Trimming took off 6 bases at V and 8 bases at J, with 9 bases between the two ends. The CDR3 sequence is 10 residues long. Germline V CDR1 and CDR2: DFQATT, SNEGSKA (reference sequence). In DNA form, the CDR3 reads TGCAGTGCCCAAGGGGTTACGCAGTATTTT. Its protein is CSAQGVTQYF.

This clonotype was detected ten times or more. The chain is built from TRBV4-1 and TRBJ1-2; a possible D gene is TRBD1 (5 bases). The germline gives CDR1 MGHRA, CDR2 YSYEKL. This CDR3 contains 16 residues. Trimming removed 4 bases at V and 3 bases at J, with 18 bases between. CDR3 bases: TGCGCCAGCAGCCTCATCTCAGGGAGACCTTACTATGGCTACACCTTC. As protein: CASSLISGRPYYGYTF.

The chain employs TRBV5-1 and TRBJ2-3, with D uncertain. Trimming pared 0 bases from V and 9 bases from J, leaving 11 bases between. CDR3 length: 13 amino acids. Germline V lookup: CDR1 SGHRS, CDR2 YFSETQ. This CDR3 reads CASSLDLSPTQYF. Here the CDR3 DNA reads TGCGCCAGCAGCTTGGACCTGTCTCCAACGCAGTATTTT.

This clonotype was detected many times. The chain has TRBV19 and TRBJ2-7; TRBD1 is a possible D gene (5 bases). The germline CDR1 and CDR2 sequences are LNHDA and SQIVND (reference sequence). This CDR3 region has 13 residues. V lost 9 bases and J lost 0, with 12 bases in between. CDR3 loop: CARRTRSSYEQYF. The CDR3 region has the DNA TGTGCCAGGAGGACACGGAGCTCCTACGAGCAGTACTTC.

This clonotype was seen repeatedly, ten times or more. In DNA form, the CDR3 reads TGTGCCAGCAGAAGGGACAGGGGGCTCTACGAGCAGTACTTC. Its translation is CASRRDRGLYEQYF. This chain connects TRBV6-5 to TRBJ2-7; 12 bases are shared with TRBD1. J was trimmed by 3 bases and V by 6 bases; bases with no gene match: 3. The CDR3 is 14 residues long. Germline CDR1 reads MNHEY; CDR2 reads SVGAGI.

This clonotype was detected many times. The V and J genes are TRBV5-1 and TRBJ2-2, with 7 bases that match TRBD1. CDR1 is SGHRS and CDR2 is YFSETQ in the germline V gene. The V and J ends lost 0 bases and 3 bases, in that order; junction bases with no gene match: 2. This CDR3 has 15 residues. In DNA form, the CDR3 reads TGCGCCAGCAGCTTGGGGGACAGACACACCGGGGAGCTGTTTTTT. It encodes CASSLGDRHTGELFF.

This clonotype has ten or more counts. The chain combines TRBV20-1 with TRBJ2-3, with 7 bases lining up with TRBD1. CDR3 length equals 14 residues. In germline, CDR1 is DFQATT, CDR2 SNEGSKA (reference sequence). V trimming: 6 bases; J trimming: 0 bases; junction bases outside the gene matches: 6. The CDR3 here is CSAEDRRSTDTQYF. CDR3 DNA: TGCAGTGCGGAGGACAGGCGGAGCACAGATACGCAGTATTTT.